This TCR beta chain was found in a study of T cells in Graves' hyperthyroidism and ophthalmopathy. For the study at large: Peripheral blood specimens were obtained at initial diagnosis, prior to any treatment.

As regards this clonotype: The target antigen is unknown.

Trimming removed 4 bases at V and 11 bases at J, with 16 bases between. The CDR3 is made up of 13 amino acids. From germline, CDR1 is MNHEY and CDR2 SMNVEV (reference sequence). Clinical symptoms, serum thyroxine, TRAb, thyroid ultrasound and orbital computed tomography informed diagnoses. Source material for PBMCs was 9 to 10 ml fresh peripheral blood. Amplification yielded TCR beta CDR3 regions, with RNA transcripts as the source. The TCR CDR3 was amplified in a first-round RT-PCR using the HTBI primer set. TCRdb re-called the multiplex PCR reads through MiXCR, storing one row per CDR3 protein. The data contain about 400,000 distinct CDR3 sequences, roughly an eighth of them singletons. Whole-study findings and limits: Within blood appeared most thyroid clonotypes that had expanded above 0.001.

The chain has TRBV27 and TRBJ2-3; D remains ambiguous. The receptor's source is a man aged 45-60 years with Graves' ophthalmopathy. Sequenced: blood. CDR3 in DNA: TGTGCCAGCAGTTCCACTTTAGGGTTAAGGCAGTATTTT. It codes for CASSSTLGLRQYF.